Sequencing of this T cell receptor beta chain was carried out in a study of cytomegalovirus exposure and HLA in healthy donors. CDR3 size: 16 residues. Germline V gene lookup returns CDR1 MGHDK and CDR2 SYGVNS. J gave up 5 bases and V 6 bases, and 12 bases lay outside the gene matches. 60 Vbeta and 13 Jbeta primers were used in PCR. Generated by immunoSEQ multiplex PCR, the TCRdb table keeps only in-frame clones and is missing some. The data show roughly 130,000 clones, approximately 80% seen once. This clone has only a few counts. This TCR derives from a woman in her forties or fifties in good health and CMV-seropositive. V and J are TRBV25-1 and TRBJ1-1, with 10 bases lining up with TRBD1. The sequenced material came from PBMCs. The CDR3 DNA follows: TGTGCCAGCAGGAGCGCCCCCGGGACAGGGGATACTGAAGCTTTCTTT. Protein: CASRSAPGTGDTEAFF.